This TCR beta chain was captured by sequencing in a study of blood T cell repertoires in COVID-19. Study summary: Acute-phase and convalescent COVID-19 samples originated in the United States, Italy and Spain. The cDNA or gDNA used as material had been derived from T cells, B-cell-depleted T cells, or PBMCs.

Participant ages covered roughly 18 to 89 years across around 25 US areas. A PCR-confirmed or clinician-diagnosed COVID-19 case had contacted exposed participants within 2 weeks of entry. Clones were read by immunoSEQ multiplex PCR, and TCRdb kept only the in-frame ones, dropping some. The sample yields around 130,000 clones, under 90% seen once. The CDR3 is 16 amino acids. The J segment lost 8 bases and the V segment lost 5 bases, leaving 10 bases of the junction unmatched. The germline V gene encodes CDR1 MNHEY and CDR2 SVGEGT. This receptor was identified in a woman aged 18 to 35 who had been exposed to COVID-19. The chain has TRBV6-2 or TRBV6-3 and TRBJ2-1, with 12 bases identical to TRBD2. The sequenced material came from PBMCs or T cells enriched from blood (not recorded which). The CDR3 is CASSQTSGRMSDEQFF. CDR3 nucleotides: TGTGCCAGCAGTCAAACTAGCGGGAGGATGTCGGATGAGCAGTTCTTC.